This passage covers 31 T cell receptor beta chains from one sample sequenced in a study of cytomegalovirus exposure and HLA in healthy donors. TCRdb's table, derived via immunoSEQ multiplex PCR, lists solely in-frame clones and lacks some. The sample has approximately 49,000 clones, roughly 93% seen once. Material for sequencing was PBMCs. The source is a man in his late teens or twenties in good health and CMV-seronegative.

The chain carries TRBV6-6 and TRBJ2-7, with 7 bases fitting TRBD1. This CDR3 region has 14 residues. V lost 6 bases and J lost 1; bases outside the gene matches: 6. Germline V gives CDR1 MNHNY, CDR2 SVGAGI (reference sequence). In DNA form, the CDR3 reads TGTGCCAGCAGGCCGACAGGGAGTTCCTACGAGCAGTACTTC. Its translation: CASRPTGSSYEQYF.

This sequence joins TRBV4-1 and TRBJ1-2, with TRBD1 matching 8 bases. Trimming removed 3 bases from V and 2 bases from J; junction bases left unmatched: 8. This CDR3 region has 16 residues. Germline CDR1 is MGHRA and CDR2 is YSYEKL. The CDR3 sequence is CASSHSFGQGNYGYTF. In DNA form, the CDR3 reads TGCGCCAGCAGCCATAGCTTCGGACAGGGAAACTATGGCTACACCTTC.

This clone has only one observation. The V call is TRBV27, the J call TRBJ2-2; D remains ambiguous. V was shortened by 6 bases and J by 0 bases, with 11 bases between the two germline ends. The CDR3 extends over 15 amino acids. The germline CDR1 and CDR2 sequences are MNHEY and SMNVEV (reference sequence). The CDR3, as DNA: TGTGCCAGCAGGCCAGGTTTCGCGAACACCGGGGAGCTGTTTTTT. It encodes CASRPGFANTGELFF.

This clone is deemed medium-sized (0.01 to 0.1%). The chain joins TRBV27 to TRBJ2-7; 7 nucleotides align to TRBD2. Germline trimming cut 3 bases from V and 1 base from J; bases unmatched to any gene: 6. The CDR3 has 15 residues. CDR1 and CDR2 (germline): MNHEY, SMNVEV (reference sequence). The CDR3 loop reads CASSLGGSSSYEQYF. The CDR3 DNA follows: TGTGCCAGCAGTTTGGGAGGGAGTAGTTCCTACGAGCAGTACTTC.

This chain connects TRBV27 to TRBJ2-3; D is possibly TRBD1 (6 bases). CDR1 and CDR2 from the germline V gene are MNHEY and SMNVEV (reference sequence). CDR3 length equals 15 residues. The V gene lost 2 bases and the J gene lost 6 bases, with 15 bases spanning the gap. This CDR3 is CASSLRWQGKDTQYF. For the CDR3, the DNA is TGTGCCAGCAGTTTACGATGGCAGGGGAAGGATACGCAGTATTTT.

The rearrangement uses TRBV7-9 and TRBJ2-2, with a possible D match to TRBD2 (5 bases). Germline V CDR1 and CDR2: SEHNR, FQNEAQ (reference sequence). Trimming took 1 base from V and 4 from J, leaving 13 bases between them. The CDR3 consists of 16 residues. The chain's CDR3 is CASSLVSGQATGELFF. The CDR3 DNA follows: TGTGCCAGCAGCTTAGTGAGCGGTCAGGCCACCGGGGAGCTGTTTTTT.

CDR3 DNA sequence: TGTGCCAGTCAACGCAACTGGGTAGCGGAGCAGTACTTC. As protein: CASQRNWVAEQYF. V gene TRBV6-1 combines with J gene TRBJ2-7, with D perhaps TRBD2 (5 bases). The CDR3 extends over 13 amino acids. V gave up 9 bases and J gave up 7 bases, with 19 bases separating them. Germline CDR1 is MNHNS and CDR2 is SASEGT.

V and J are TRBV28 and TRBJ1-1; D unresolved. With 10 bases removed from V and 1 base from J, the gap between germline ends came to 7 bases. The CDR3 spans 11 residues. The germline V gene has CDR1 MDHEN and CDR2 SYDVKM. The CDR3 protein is CATLSNTEAFF. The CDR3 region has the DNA TGTGCCACCCTATCGAACACTGAAGCTTTCTTT.

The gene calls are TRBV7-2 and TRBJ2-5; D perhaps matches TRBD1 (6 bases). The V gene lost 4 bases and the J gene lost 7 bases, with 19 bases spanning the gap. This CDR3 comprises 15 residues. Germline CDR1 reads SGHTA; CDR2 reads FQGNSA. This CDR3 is CASSSGRTEAGTQYF. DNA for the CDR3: TGTGCCAGCAGCTCGGGTCGGACAGAAGCAGGGACCCAGTACTTC.

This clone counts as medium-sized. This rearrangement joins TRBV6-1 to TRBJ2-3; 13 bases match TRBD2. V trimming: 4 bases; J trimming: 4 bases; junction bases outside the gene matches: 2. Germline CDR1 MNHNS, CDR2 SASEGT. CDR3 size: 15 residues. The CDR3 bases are TGTGCCAGCAGTGGGACTAGCGGGAGCCCAGATACGCAGTATTTT. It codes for CASSGTSGSPDTQYF.

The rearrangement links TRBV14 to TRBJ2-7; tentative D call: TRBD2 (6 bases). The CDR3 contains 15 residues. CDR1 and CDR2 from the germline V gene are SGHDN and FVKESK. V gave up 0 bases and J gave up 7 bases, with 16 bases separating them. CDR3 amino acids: CASSQDREALGEQYF. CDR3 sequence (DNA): TGTGCCAGCAGCCAAGATAGGGAGGCCCTCGGGGAGCAGTACTTC.

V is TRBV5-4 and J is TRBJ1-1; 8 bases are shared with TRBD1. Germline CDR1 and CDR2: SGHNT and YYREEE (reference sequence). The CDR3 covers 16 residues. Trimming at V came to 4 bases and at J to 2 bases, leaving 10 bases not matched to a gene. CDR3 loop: CASSQVRGPTNTEAFF. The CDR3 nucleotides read TGTGCCAGCAGCCAGGTCAGGGGGCCTACAAACACTGAAGCTTTCTTT.

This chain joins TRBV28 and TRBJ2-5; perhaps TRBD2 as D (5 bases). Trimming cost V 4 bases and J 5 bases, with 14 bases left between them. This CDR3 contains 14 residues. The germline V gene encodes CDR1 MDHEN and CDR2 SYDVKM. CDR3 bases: TGTGCCAGCAGTTCCACTAGAGTTGGGGAGACCCAGTACTTC. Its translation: CASSSTRVGETQYF.

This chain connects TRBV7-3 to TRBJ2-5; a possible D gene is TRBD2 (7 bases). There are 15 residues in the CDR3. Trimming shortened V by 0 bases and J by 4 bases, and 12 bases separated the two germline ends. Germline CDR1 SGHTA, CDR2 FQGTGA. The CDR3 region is CASSLTGGAGETQYF. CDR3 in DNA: TGTGCCAGCAGCTTAACGGGGGGGGCCGGAGAGACCCAGTACTTC. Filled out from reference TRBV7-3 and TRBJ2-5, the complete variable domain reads GAGVSQTPSNKVTEKGKYVELRCDPISGHTALYWYRQSLGQGPEFLIYFQGTGAADDSGLPNDRFFAVRPEGSVSTLKIQRTERGDSAVYLCASSLTGGAGETQYFGPGTRLLVL.

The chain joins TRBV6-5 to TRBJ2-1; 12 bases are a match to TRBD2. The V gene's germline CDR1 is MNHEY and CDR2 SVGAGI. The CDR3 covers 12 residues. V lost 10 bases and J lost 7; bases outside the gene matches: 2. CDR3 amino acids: CATLAGGNEQFF. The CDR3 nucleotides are TGTGCCACCCTAGCGGGGGGGAATGAGCAGTTCTTC.

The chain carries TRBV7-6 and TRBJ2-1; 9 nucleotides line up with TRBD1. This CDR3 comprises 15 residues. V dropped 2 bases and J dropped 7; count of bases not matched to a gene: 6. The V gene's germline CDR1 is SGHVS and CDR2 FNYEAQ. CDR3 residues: CASSLRTGGRNEQFF. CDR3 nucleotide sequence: TGTGCCAGCAGCTTACGAACAGGGGGCAGGAATGAGCAGTTCTTC. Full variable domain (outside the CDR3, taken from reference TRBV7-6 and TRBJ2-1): GAGVSQSPRYKVTKRGQDVALRCDPISGHVSLYWYRQALGQGPEFLTYFNYEAQQDKSGLPNDRFSAERPEGSISTLTIQRTEQRDSAMYRCASSLRTGGRNEQFFGPGTRLTVL.

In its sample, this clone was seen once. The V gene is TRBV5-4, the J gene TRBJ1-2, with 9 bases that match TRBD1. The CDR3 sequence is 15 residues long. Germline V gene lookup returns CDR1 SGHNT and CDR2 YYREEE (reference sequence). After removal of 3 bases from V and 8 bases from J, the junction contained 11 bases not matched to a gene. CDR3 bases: TGTGCCAGCAGCTACCGGACAGGGGCGGGTAGCGGCTACACCTTC. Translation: CASSYRTGAGSGYTF.

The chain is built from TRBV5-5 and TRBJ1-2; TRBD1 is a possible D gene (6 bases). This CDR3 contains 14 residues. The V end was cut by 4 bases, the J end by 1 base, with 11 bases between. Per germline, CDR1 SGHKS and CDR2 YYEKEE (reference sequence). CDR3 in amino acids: CASSRDRHNYGYTF. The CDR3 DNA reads TGTGCCAGCAGCCGTGACAGGCATAACTATGGCTACACCTTC. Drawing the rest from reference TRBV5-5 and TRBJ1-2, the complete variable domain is DAGVTQSPTHLIKTRGQQVTLRCSPISGHKSVSWYQQVLGQGPQFIFQYYEKEERGRGNFPDRFSARQFPNYSSELNVNALLLGDSALYLCASSRDRHNYGYTFGSGTRLTVV.

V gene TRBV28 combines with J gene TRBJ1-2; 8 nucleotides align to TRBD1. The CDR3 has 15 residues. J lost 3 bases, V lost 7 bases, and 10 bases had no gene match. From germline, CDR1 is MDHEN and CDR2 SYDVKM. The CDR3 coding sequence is TGTGCCAGCAACGGACAGGGTCGACAATACTATGGCTACACCTTC. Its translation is CASNGQGRQYYGYTF.

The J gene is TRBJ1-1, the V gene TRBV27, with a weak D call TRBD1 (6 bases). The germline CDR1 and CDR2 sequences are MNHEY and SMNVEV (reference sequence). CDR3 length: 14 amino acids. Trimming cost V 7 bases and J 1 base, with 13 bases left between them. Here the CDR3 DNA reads TGTGCCAGCATCGGGACACCCTGGAACACTGAAGCTTTCTTT. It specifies CASIGTPWNTEAFF.

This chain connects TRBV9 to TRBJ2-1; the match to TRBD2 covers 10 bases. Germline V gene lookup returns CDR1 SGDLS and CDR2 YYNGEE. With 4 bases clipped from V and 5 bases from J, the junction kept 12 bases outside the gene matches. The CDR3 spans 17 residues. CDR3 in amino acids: CASSPPTTSGIDNEQFF. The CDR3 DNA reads TGTGCCAGCAGCCCCCCAACAACTAGCGGGATTGACAATGAGCAGTTCTTC. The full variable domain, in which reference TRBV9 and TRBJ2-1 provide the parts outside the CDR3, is DSGVTQTPKHLITATGQRVTLRCSPRSGDLSVYWYQQSLDQGLQFLIQYYNGEERAKGNILERFSAQQFPDLHSELNLSSLELGDSALYFCASSPPTTSGIDNEQFFGPGTRLTVL.

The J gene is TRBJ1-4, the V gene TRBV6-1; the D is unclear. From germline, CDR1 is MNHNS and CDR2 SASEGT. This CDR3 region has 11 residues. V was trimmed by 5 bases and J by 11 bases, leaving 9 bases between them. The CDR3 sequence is CASSFGEKLFF. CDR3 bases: TGTGCCAGCAGTTTCGGGGAGAAACTGTTTTTT.

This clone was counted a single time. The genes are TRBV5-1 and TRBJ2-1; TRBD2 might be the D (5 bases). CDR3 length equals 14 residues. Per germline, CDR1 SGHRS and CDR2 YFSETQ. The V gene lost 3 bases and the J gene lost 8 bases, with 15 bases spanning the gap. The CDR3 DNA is TGCGCCAGCAGCTCGGGTGGGGTCGGGGATGAGCAGTTCTTC. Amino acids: CASSSGGVGDEQFF.

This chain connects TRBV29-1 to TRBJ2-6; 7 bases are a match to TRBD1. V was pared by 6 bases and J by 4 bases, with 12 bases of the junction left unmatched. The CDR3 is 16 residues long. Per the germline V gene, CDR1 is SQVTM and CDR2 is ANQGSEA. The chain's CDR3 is CSVSDRNFPGANVLTF. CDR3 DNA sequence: TGCAGCGTGTCGGACAGGAATTTCCCCGGGGCCAACGTCCTGACTTTC.

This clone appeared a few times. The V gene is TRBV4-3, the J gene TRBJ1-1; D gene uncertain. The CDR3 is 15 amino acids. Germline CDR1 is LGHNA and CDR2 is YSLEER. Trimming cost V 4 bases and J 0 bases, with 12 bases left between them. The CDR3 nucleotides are TGCGCCAGCAGCCGAGACGGAGATATGAACACTGAAGCTTTCTTT. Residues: CASSRDGDMNTEAFF.

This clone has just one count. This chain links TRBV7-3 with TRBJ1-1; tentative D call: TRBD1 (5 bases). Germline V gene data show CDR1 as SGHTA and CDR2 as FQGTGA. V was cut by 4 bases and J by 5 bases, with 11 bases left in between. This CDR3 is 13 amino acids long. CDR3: CASSSQGGTEAFF. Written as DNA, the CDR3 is TGTGCCAGCAGCTCCCAGGGAGGGACTGAAGCTTTCTTT. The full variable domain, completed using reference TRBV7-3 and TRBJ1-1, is GAGVSQTPSNKVTEKGKYVELRCDPISGHTALYWYRQSLGQGPEFLIYFQGTGAADDSGLPNDRFFAVRPEGSVSTLKIQRTERGDSAVYLCASSSQGGTEAFFGQGTRLTVV.

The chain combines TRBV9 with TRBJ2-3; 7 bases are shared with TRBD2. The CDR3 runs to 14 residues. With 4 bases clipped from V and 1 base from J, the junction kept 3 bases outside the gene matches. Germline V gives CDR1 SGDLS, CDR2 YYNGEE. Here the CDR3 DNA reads TGTGCCAGCAGCTCTAGCGGCCGCACAGATACGCAGTATTTT. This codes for CASSSSGRTDTQYF.

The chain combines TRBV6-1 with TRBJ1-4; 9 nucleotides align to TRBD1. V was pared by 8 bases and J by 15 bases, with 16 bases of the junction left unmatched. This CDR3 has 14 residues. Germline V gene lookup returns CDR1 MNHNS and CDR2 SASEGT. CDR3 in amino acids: CASCPGQGPWGVFF. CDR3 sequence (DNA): TGTGCCAGCTGTCCGGGACAGGGCCCATGGGGGGTGTTTTTT.

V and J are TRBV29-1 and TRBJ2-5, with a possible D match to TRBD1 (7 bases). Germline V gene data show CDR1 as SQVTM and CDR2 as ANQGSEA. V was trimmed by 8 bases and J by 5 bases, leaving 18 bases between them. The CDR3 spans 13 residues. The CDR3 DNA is TGCAGCTCTAACAGGGGAAGCGGGGAGACCCAGTACTTC. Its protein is CSSNRGSGETQYF.

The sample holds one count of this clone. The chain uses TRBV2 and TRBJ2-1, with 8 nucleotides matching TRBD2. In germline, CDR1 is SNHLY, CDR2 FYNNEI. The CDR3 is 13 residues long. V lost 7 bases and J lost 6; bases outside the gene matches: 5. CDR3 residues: CASITGTSNEQFF. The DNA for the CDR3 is TGTGCCAGCATCACCGGGACTAGCAATGAGCAGTTCTTC.

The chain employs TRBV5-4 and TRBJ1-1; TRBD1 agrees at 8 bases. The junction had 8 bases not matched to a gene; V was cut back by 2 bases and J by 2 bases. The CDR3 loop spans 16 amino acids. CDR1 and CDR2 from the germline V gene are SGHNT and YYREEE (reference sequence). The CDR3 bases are TGTGCCAGCAGCTTCGGCAGGGGGCCTATTAACACTGAAGCTTTCTTT. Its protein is CASSFGRGPINTEAFF.